This T cell receptor (beta chain) was documented in a study of OX40 agonist ivuxolimab in advanced cancers. Whole-study findings and limits: Partial responders receiving 0.1-3.0 mg/kg showed among the lowest clonal expansion. On average, CD8+ T cells had more expanded clones than CD4+. In the expanded peripheral T cells, antigen specificity was never determined.

TCRdb's table, derived via immunoSEQ multiplex PCR, lists solely in-frame clones and lacks some. The sample holds 70,000 to 90,000 clones, 70% to 90% seen once. With respect to this clone: Its target is not known.

The germline V gene has CDR1 MNHNS and CDR2 SASEGT. The CDR3 runs 14 residues. With V trimmed by 8 bases and J by 5 bases, 8 bases remained unmatched. This chain connects TRBV6-1 to TRBJ1-5; 8 bases match TRBD1. The TCR sequence derives from an adult with an advanced solid tumor such as melanoma, head and neck, liver or kidney cancer. This specimen was CD4+ or CD8+ T cells sorted from blood, taken in a trial of the OX40 agonist ivuxolimab. CDR3 residues: CASGGTGPYQPQHF. For the CDR3, the DNA is TGTGCCAGCGGCGGGACAGGACCCTATCAGCCCCAGCATTTT.